The next 3 T cell receptor beta chains were all read from a single sample in a study of T cell repertoires in cytomegalovirus infection. TCRdb re-derived calls from the reads in MiXCR, one entry per CDR3 protein. The table records around 260,000 distinct CDR3 sequences, roughly 9.1% of them present only once. Sequencing used PBMCs. The origin of the receptors is a human donor in good health (CMV status not recorded). Some clones in this sample may be carry-over from other donors' samples.

The chain has TRBV14 and TRBJ2-3; 7 nucleotides match TRBD1. The length of the CDR3 is 16 residues. In germline, CDR1 is SGHDN, CDR2 FVKESK. The V gene end was trimmed by 2 bases and the J gene end by 1 base; junction bases not matched to a gene: 6. As DNA, the CDR3 is TGTGCCAGCAGCCAACCTCAGACAGGGCGCACAGATACGCAGTATTTT. It translates to CASSQPQTGRTDTQYF.

This clonotype was recorded at least ten times. The chain joins TRBV28 to TRBJ1-1; 7 bases line up with TRBD1. CDR3 length: 14 residues. The V segment lost 5 bases and the J segment 5 bases; nucleotides outside the gene matches: 8. In germline, CDR1 is MDHEN, CDR2 SYDVKM. The CDR3 reads CASSSRGRVTEAFF. CDR3 coding DNA: TGTGCCAGCAGTAGCAGGGGGAGGGTGACTGAAGCTTTCTTT.

This clonotype was found many times. The chain recombines TRBV7-2 with TRBJ1-3, with TRBD1 identical over 10 bases. From germline, CDR1 is SGHTA and CDR2 FQGNSA. The CDR3 totals 16 residues. V lost 5 bases, J lost 2 bases, and 6 bases stayed unmatched. The CDR3 DNA is TGTGCCAGCAGCCCGCGACAGGGGGCAACTGGAAACACCATATATTTT. As protein: CASSPRQGATGNTIYF.